This is a list of T cell receptor beta chains from one sample in a study of blood T cell repertoires in COVID-19. Libraries were prepared by immunoSEQ multiplex PCR; TCRdb keeps only in-frame clonotypes and omits some of them. The profile shows 55,000 to 80,000 clones, approximately 80% of them singletons. Source material: peripheral blood. The source is a man aged 70-80 years with acute or convalescent COVID-19. The CDR3 runs from the conserved cysteine through the conserved F or W. Each record gives: J gene, clone size, V gene, D gene, CDR3 protein, CDR3 DNA. A D gene is named only where the DNA matches it firmly. Clone size is not always given. Where it is, it says once, few, many or a class for expanded clones.

TRBJ1-2 | . | TRBV24-1 | . | CATSERDNYGYTF | TGTGCCACCAGTGAACGAGATAACTATGGCTACACCTTC
TRBJ1-1 | . | TRBV5-1 | . | CASSLYQGLFTEAFF | TGCGCCAGCAGCTTGTATCAGGGACTATTCACTGAAGCTTTCTTT
TRBJ2-7 | few | TRBV5-4 | TRBD1 | CASSEGTGGYEQYF | TGTGCCAGCAGCGAGGGGACAGGAGGTTACGAGCAGTACTTC
TRBJ2-7 | once | TRBV5-1 | . | CASSLEYVSEQYF | TGCGCCAGCTCTTTGGAGTATGTGAGCGAGCAGTACTTC
TRBJ2-7 | . | TRBV7-9 | TRBD2 | CASSFSGRPPYEQYF | TGTGCCAGCAGCTTTAGCGGGAGGCCCCCCTACGAGCAGTACTTC
TRBJ2-3 | . | TRBV5-4 | TRBD2 | CASSLDLSSGSEGTDTQYF | TGTGCCAGCAGCCTCGACTTGTCTAGCGGGAGTGAGGGCACAGATACGCAGTATTTT
TRBJ2-2 | . | TRBV5-1 | . | CASSPRENTGELFF | TGCGCCAGCAGCCCCAGGGAAAACACCGGGGAGCTGTTTTTT
TRBJ2-3 | . | TRBV7-2 | TRBD2 | CASSFNGGSSTQYF | TGTGCCAGCAGCTTCAACGGGGGGTCTAGTACGCAGTATTTT
TRBJ2-7 | . | TRBV3-1/TRBV3-2 | TRBD1 | CASSQVGTGPDEQYF | TGTGCCAGCAGCCAGGTAGGGACAGGGCCCGACGAGCAGTACTTC
TRBJ1-5 | . | TRBV28 | . | CASGQYGNQPQHF | TGTGCCAGCGGACAGTACGGCAATCAGCCCCAGCATTTT
TRBJ2-2 | . | TRBV19 | TRBD1 | CASNRQGALNTGELFF | TGTGCCAGTAATCGACAGGGGGCGCTTAACACCGGGGAGCTGTTTTTT
TRBJ1-2 | . | TRBV30 | TRBD1 | CAWKSRQGDYGYTF | TGTGCCTGGAAGTCTCGGCAGGGGGACTATGGCTACACCTTC
TRBJ2-3 | . | TRBV12-3/TRBV12-4 | . | CASSLAGKDTQYF | TGTGCCAGCAGTTTAGCCGGGAAAGATACGCAGTATTTT
TRBJ2-7 | . | TRBV19 | . | CATSTRRPAEQYF | TGTGCCACTTCGACTCGAAGACCGGCCGAGCAGTACTTC
TRBJ2-7 | . | TRBV7-2 | TRBD1 | CASSLERDRIYEQYF | TGTGCCAGCAGCTTAGAACGGGACAGGATCTACGAGCAGTACTTC
TRBJ1-4 | . | TRBV19 | TRBD1 | CASSETGPGEKLFF | TGTGCCAGTAGTGAGACAGGGCCAGGTGAAAAACTGTTTTTT
TRBJ1-1 | . | TRBV6-5 | . | CASSSGGNTEAFF | TGTGCCAGCAGTTCGGGGGGAAACACTGAAGCTTTCTTT
TRBJ1-6 | . | TRBV28 | TRBD1 | CASSPSGTGVESPLHF | TGTGCCAGCAGTCCGTCCGGGACAGGGGTAGAGTCACCCCTCCACTTT
TRBJ1-2 | . | TRBV7-2 | TRBD1 | CASDGGTGSNYGYTF | TGTGCCAGCGACGGCGGGACAGGTAGTAACTATGGCTACACCTTC
TRBJ1-5 | . | TRBV6-5 | TRBD1 | CASSRDRDQPQHF | TGTGCCAGCAGTAGGGACAGGGATCAGCCCCAGCATTTT
TRBJ2-3 | . | TRBV6-2/TRBV6-3 | TRBD2 | CASSSLAVQLTDTQYF | TGTGCCAGCAGTTCACTAGCGGTTCAACTAACAGATACGCAGTATTTT
TRBJ2-7 | few | TRBV5-4 | . | CASSPLRENSEQYF | TGTGCCAGCAGCCCCCTCCGGGAAAACTCCGAGCAGTACTTC
TRBJ1-3 | . | TRBV21-1 | . | CASSKEGAFGLSGNTIYF | TGTGCCAGCAGCAAAGAGGGGGCTTTTGGCCTCTCTGGAAACACCATATATTTT
TRBJ2-7 | . | TRBV5-1 | . | CASSLAPASYEQYF | TGCGCCAGCAGCTTAGCTCCGGCTAGTTACGAGCAGTACTTC
TRBJ1-1 | . | TRBV7-6 | TRBD1 | CASSLAAGGATEAFF | TGTGCCAGCAGCTTAGCCGCAGGGGGCGCTACTGAAGCTTTCTTT
TRBJ2-7 | . | TRBV28 | TRBD2 | CASSDPLGSGNYEQYF | TGTGCCAGCAGTGACCCTTTGGGTAGCGGGAACTACGAGCAGTACTTC
TRBJ1-5 | . | TRBV4-2 | TRBD1 | CASSQGGQGLNQPQHF | TGTGCCAGCAGCCAGGGGGGACAGGGCCTCAATCAGCCCCAGCATTTT
TRBJ2-1 | . | TRBV4-1 | TRBD2 | CASEAHLSGRIPREQFF | TGCGCCAGCGAGGCTCATCTTAGCGGGAGGATTCCTCGTGAGCAGTTCTTC
TRBJ1-1 | . | TRBV6-5 | TRBD1 | CASSSATGGNTEAFF | TGTGCCAGCAGCTCCGCTACAGGGGGGAACACTGAAGCTTTCTTT
TRBJ2-1 | . | TRBV28 | . | CASSLSEGRLYNEQFF | TGTGCCAGCAGTCTCTCGGAGGGCCGGCTGTACAATGAGCAGTTCTTC
TRBJ1-4 | once | TRBV14 | . | CASSPSGVDEKLFF | TGTGCCAGCAGCCCCTCAGGGGTGGATGAAAAACTGTTTTTT
TRBJ1-2 | . | TRBV12-5 | . | CASGFTGDPGGYTF | TGTGCTAGTGGTTTTACAGGTGACCCTGGTGGCTACACCTTC